Here is one T cell receptor beta chain with its context. Its antigen remains unknown. This specimen comes from a study of CD8 T cells in Susac syndrome. Study-wide results and caveats: In its TCR sequencing and HLA analysis, the study acknowledged that the number of individuals was relatively small.

The RNA, roughly 0.5 to 1 ug, was put through reverse transcription using random hexamers. Multiplex PCR with immunoSEQ amplified the TCR beta CDR3 across 54 Vbeta and 13 Jbeta. TCRdb reprocessed the immunoSEQ multiplex PCR reads via MiXCR and lists one record per CDR3 protein. The data show approximately 150,000 distinct CDR3 sequences, with around 94% seen just once and 0.084% held by the top ten. The CDR3 length is 11 residues. Trimming removed 8 bases from V and 11 bases from J; junction bases left unmatched: 11. CDR1 is SQVTM, CDR2 ANQGSEA, per germline. CD8+ and CD4+ T cells from blood underwent TCR beta sequencing, which was carried out in a high-throughput format. TEMRA cells were FACS-enriched and CD8+ and CD4+ T cells negatively isolated.

This sequence was found in a human donor in good health. This chain uses TRBV29-1 with TRBJ1-1; 7 nucleotides line up with TRBD1. The sequenced sample was CD4+ T cells from PBMCs. The CDR3 DNA reads TGCAGCCCGCAAAAGGGGGCCGGGGCTTTCTTT. Protein sequence: CSPQKGAGAFF. Full variable domain (outside the CDR3, taken from reference TRBV29-1 and TRBJ1-1): SAVISQKPSRDICQRGTSLTIQCQVDSQVTMMFWYRQQPGQSLTLIATANQGSEATYESGFVIDKFPISRPNLTFSTLTVSNMSPEDSSIYLCSPQKGAGAFFGQGTRLTVV.